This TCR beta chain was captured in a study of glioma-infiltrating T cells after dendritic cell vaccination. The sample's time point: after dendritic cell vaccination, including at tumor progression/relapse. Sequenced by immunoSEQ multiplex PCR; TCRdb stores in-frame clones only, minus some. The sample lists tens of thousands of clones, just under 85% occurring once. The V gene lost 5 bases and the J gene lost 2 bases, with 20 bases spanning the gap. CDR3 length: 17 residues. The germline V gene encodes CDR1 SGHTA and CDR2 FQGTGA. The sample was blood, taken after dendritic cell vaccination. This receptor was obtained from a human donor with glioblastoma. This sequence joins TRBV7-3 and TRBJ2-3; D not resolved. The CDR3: CASSPTAGGPYTDTQYF. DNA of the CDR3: TGTGCCAGCAGCCCCACGGCCGGTGGGCCCTACACAGATACGCAGTATTTT.